These T cell receptor beta chains were read from a single sample in a study of vaccination and CD4 T cells after COVID-19. For these receptors, no antigen is known. MiXCR, run by TCRdb on the PCR reads, gives a single entry per CDR3 protein. The sample lists around 13,000 distinct CDR3 sequences; 60% to 75% were seen once. The sequenced sample was CD4+ T cells from blood, cultured in vitro. All receptors come from a human donor who had recovered from COVID-19. The CDR3 runs from the conserved cysteine through the conserved F or W. A D gene is named only where the DNA matches it firmly. The size field is filled for only some rows; it gives once, few, many or a size class.

DNA	CDR3	V	J	D	length	size
TGTGCCAGCAGTGCTGGACTAGCGGGATCAGATACGCAGTATTTT	CASSAGLAGSDTQYF	TRBV6-4	TRBJ2-3	TRBD2	15	NA
TGTGCCAGCAGTTTAAGGGGACTGACGAACACCGGGGAGCTGTTTTTT	CASSLRGLTNTGELFF	TRBV27	TRBJ2-2	NA	16	NA
TGCAGTGCTAGACGGGGGACAGGACCGGGCTCGCAGTATTTT	CSARRGTGPGSQYF	TRBV20-1	TRBJ2-3	TRBD1	14	NA
TGTGCCAGCAGTTATCCAGGACAGGGCTCAGCTAACTATGGCTACACCTTC	CASSYPGQGSANYGYTF	TRBV6-2/TRBV6-3	TRBJ1-2	TRBD1	17	NA
TGCAGTGCCAGGGGGACTAGCACCACAGATACGCAGTATTTT	CSARGTSTTDTQYF	TRBV20-1	TRBJ2-3	TRBD2	14	NA
TGTGCCAGCAGGGAGACTAGCACAGATACGCAGTATTTT	CASRETSTDTQYF	TRBV6-2/TRBV6-3	TRBJ2-3	NA	13	NA
TGCGCCAGCAGGCAGCCAGGGTACAATTCACCCCTCCACTTT	CASRQPGYNSPLHF	TRBV10-2	TRBJ1-6	NA	14	few
TGTGCCAGCAGCTTAGGTCGTAGGAGGCCGGGAGAGACCCAGTACTTC	CASSLGRRRPGETQYF	TRBV7-9	TRBJ2-5	NA	16	NA
TGCGCCAGCATTCCTACACAGAGCTCCTACGAGCAGTACTTC	CASIPTQSSYEQYF	TRBV10-1	TRBJ2-7	NA	14	few
TGTGCCACCAGTGACCGCGGACTAGGAATGGCAGATACGCAGTATTTT	CATSDRGLGMADTQYF	TRBV24-1	TRBJ2-3	TRBD2	16	once
TGTGCCAGCAGCTCGACCCGGGAGGGCGAGCAGTACTTC	CASSSTREGEQYF	TRBV7-3	TRBJ2-7	TRBD2	13	few
TGTGCCAGCTCGTGGACGGGAGGCTACGAGCAGTACTTC	CASSWTGGYEQYF	TRBV2	TRBJ2-7	TRBD2	13	NA
TGCAGTGCTTTTAGTCGGGACAGGGGGTCGGGCACTGAAGCTTTCTTT	CSAFSRDRGSGTEAFF	TRBV20-1	TRBJ1-1	TRBD1	16	few
TGTGCCAGCAGTTACGGGACTTACTACGAGCAGTACTTC	CASSYGTYYEQYF	TRBV6-2/TRBV6-3	TRBJ2-7	NA	13	NA
TGTGCCAGCAGCTTAGGGACAGGGAAGTCGCCGGGGGATGGCTACACCTTC	CASSLGTGKSPGDGYTF	TRBV7-2	TRBJ1-2	TRBD1	17	NA
TGTGCCAGCAGTTTCGACAGGGGCCATGGCTACACCTTC	CASSFDRGHGYTF	TRBV6-2/TRBV6-3	TRBJ1-2	TRBD1	13	NA
TGTGCCAGCAGGCGGACAGGGGGACCCTACGAGCAGTACTTC	CASRRTGGPYEQYF	TRBV6-1	TRBJ2-7	TRBD1	14	few
TGTGCCAGCAGCTTAGGGCGGTTCGATGGCTACACCTTC	CASSLGRFDGYTF	TRBV7-2	TRBJ1-2	NA	13	NA
TGTGCCAGCAGTCGACTAGCGGGAGGGGAGACCCAGTACTTC	CASSRLAGGETQYF	TRBV6-2/TRBV6-3	TRBJ2-5	TRBD2	14	NA
TGTGCCAGCAGGTCGACTGGTGAGACCCAGTACTTC	CASRSTGETQYF	TRBV6-1	TRBJ2-5	NA	12	NA
TGTGCCAGCAGCTTAGTCCCCGGGGAGCTGTTTTTT	CASSLVPGELFF	TRBV11-2	TRBJ2-2	NA	12	once
TGTGCCAGCAGCTTGGGACAGGTGGGGAACACTGAAGCTTTCTTT	CASSLGQVGNTEAFF	TRBV7-9	TRBJ1-1	TRBD1	15	NA
TGCAGTGCTAGCATAACAACACGGAATTCACCCCTCCACTTT	CSASITTRNSPLHF	TRBV20-1	TRBJ1-6	NA	14	few
TGTGCCACCAGTGATGGACCCGCCTTTTGGGAGACCCAGTACTTC	CATSDGPAFWETQYF	TRBV24-1	TRBJ2-5	NA	15	few
TGCGCCAGCAGCCAAACTCTGTCACGGAATAGCGGGAGTCGGCAAAATGAGCAGTTCTTC	CASSQTLSRNSGSRQNEQFF	TRBV5-1	TRBJ2-1	TRBD2	20	NA
TGTGCCCTAGGACTAGCGGGAAAAGAGACCCAGTACTTC	CALGLAGKETQYF	TRBV30	TRBJ2-5	TRBD2	13	NA
TGTGCCAGCAGTCCCATCAGGGAGGCTAATGAAAAACTGTTTTTT	CASSPIREANEKLFF	TRBV2	TRBJ1-4	NA	15	NA
TGTGCCAGCAGCGGGTTCCGTGCCTACGAGCAGTACTTC	CASSGFRAYEQYF	TRBV7-9	TRBJ2-7	NA	13	NA
TGCGCCAGCAGCGACGGGACACGCAATCAGCCCCAGCATTTT	CASSDGTRNQPQHF	TRBV4-1	TRBJ1-5	NA	14	NA
TGCAGTGCTAGAGGGGGGCAACCTAATCAGCCCCAGCATTTT	CSARGGQPNQPQHF	TRBV20-1	TRBJ1-5	NA	14	NA
TGTGCCAGCAGCTTAAAACACTACAAAGAGACCCAGTACTTC	CASSLKHYKETQYF	TRBV7-3	TRBJ2-5	NA	14	NA
TGTGCCAGCAGGTTCGGAAGGGACACAGATACGCAGTATTTT	CASRFGRDTDTQYF	TRBV12-3/TRBV12-4	TRBJ2-3	NA	14	once
TGCAGTGCTAGCCGACTGGGGAACACCGGGGAGCTGTTTTTT	CSASRLGNTGELFF	TRBV20-1	TRBJ2-2	NA	14	NA
TGCAGTGCTCGGACGGATGGGAGCCTGAACACTGAAGCTTTCTTT	CSARTDGSLNTEAFF	TRBV20-1	TRBJ1-1	NA	15	NA
TGTGCCATCAGTGAGAGCACAGATACGCAGTATTTT	CAISESTDTQYF	TRBV10-3	TRBJ2-3	NA	12	NA
TGTGCCAGCAGCTTAGGGACTCGAGATACGCAGTATTTT	CASSLGTRDTQYF	TRBV7-9	TRBJ2-3	NA	13	NA
TGCAGTGCCCAAGCGGGAGGGCTCTACGAGCAGTACTTC	CSAQAGGLYEQYF	TRBV20-1	TRBJ2-7	TRBD2	13	few
TGTGCCATTAGTATCTCAGCTGGGGAGACCCAGTACTTC	CAISISAGETQYF	TRBV19	TRBJ2-5	NA	13	NA
TGTGCCAGCAGCACTCGACCCGACAGGGGAAGCACAGATACGCAGTATTTT	CASSTRPDRGSTDTQYF	TRBV7-3	TRBJ2-3	TRBD1	17	few
TGTGCCAGCAGTCGGGACCGAGGAGGGGCTTTCTTT	CASSRDRGGAFF	TRBV2	TRBJ1-1	NA	12	NA
TGTGCCAGCAGCTTAGTAGGGCTAGCGTTTCGTAATGAGCAGTTCTTC	CASSLVGLAFRNEQFF	TRBV7-2	TRBJ2-1	NA	16	NA
TGCAGTGCTAGAGAGCTAGCGGGAGACTACAATGAGCAGTTCTTC	CSARELAGDYNEQFF	TRBV20-1	TRBJ2-1	TRBD2	15	NA
TGTGCCACCAGCAGAGATCCCCGGGCCGGACAACTGTTTTTT	CATSRDPRAGQLFF	TRBV15	TRBJ1-4	NA	14	few
TGTGCCACCCGAACCCTCAGGGTGGGGAACTATGGCTACACCTTC	CATRTLRVGNYGYTF	TRBV12-3/TRBV12-4	TRBJ1-2	NA	15	NA
TGTGCCAGCAGCCAAGTCGTGGATGGCTCACCCCTCCACTTT	CASSQVVDGSPLHF	TRBV3-1	TRBJ1-6	NA	14	medium-sized
TGCAGTGCTAGAGATTGGGGACTAAAGCGATCTACCCCAGAGACCCAGTACTTC	CSARDWGLKRSTPETQYF	TRBV20-1	TRBJ2-5	TRBD2	18	few
TGCAGTGCTCAGAGGGGGGGATTCGGGGAGCTGTTTTTT	CSAQRGGFGELFF	TRBV20-1	TRBJ2-2	NA	13	few
TGCGCCAGCAGCGACCCGCTCAGCAGGGGAGCCTACAATGAGCAGTTCTTC	CASSDPLSRGAYNEQFF	TRBV4-3	TRBJ2-1	NA	17	NA